These 4 T cell receptor beta chains share one sample of origin, sequenced in a study of graft-versus-host responses after intestinal transplantation. Their antigen targets remain unknown. Data came from immunoSEQ multiplex PCR; TCRdb stores just in-frame clones and leaves some out. The table includes approximately 86,000 clones, 92% detected once. The starting material was unstimulated CD8+ T cells sorted from spleen or lymph node cells, obtained before transplant. These receptors all come from a human donor who was the organ donor for an intestinal transplant.

V gene TRBV10-3 combines with J gene TRBJ1-5; perhaps TRBD1 as D (6 bases). V lost 6 bases to trimming and J lost 7 bases, with 13 bases between them. Germline CDR1 ENHRY, CDR2 SYGVKD. The CDR3 sequence is 13 residues long. CDR3 nucleotides: TGTGCCATCAGAAAGGGGGTTGGCCAGCCCCAGCATTTT. It is translated as CAIRKGVGQPQHF.

This chain joins TRBV5-4 and TRBJ2-1; 10 bases map to TRBD1. V shed 4 bases and J 8 bases; nucleotides not matched to a gene: 0. CDR3 size: 12 residues. The germline gives CDR1 SGHNT, CDR2 YYREEE (reference sequence). CDR3 loop: CASSGQGDEQFF. CDR3 bases: TGTGCCAGCAGCGGACAGGGGGATGAGCAGTTCTTC.

In DNA form, the CDR3 reads TGTGCCAGTGAAGGGGAGGAGGACAATGAGCAGTTCTTC. Its protein product is CASEGEEDNEQFF. The chain recombines TRBV19 with TRBJ2-1, with D maybe TRBD2 (6 bases). CDR1 and CDR2 from the germline V gene are LNHDA and SQIVND (reference sequence). The ends were cut back, 8 bases at V and 5 bases at J, with 13 bases in the middle. This CDR3 is 13 amino acids long.

V gene TRBV4-2 combines with J gene TRBJ1-1; possibly TRBD1 for D (6 bases). The CDR3 extends over 15 amino acids. Germline V CDR1 and CDR2: LGHNA, YNFKEQ. V was trimmed by 3 bases and J by 1 base, leaving 12 bases between them. The CDR3 DNA is TGTGCCAGCAGCCAGTACAGGGAGGGGAACACTGAAGCTTTCTTT. Translation gives CASSQYREGNTEAFF.